This T cell receptor beta chain was obtained from a study of blood T cells in healthy people across ages. This clonotype was counted a few times. V lost 4 bases and J lost 6; bases outside the gene matches: 5. Per germline, CDR1 SGHTA and CDR2 FQGTGA. The CDR3 runs to 14 residues. Then a second PCR, running about 7 to 11 cycles, was carried out with a sample-barcoded 5' primer and a J-beta primer mix. Each CDR3 protein is one row after TCRdb ran MiXCR on the 5' RACE reads. The repertoire holds 1.5 million to 2 million distinct CDR3 sequences, with around half as singletons. The origin of this receptor is a woman between 40 and 50 years old in good health. What was sequenced was blood. The rearrangement uses TRBV7-3 and TRBJ1-1, with TRBD1 identical over 10 bases. DNA for the CDR3: TGTGCCAGCAGCTCAACCGGGACAGGGGCTGAAGCTTTCTTT. This codes for CASSSTGTGAEAFF.